This passage covers 29 T cell receptor beta chains from one sample sequenced in a study of STAT5B mutations in CD4+ large granular lymphocyte leukemia. Clones were sequenced by immunoSEQ multiplex PCR, and TCRdb holds only the in-frame ones, with some missing. The sample shows more than 30,000 clones, 76% of them seen only once. Sequences were obtained from CD4+ T cells from blood buffy coats. These receptors all come from a human donor in good health.

The chain employs TRBV19 and TRBJ2-4; D is unresolved. V lost 5 bases and J 0 bases, leaving 11 bases between the germline ends. The germline CDR1 and CDR2 sequences are LNHDA and SQIVND (reference sequence). The CDR3 extends over 15 amino acids. The CDR3, as DNA: TGTGCCAGTAGTTTCCTGACTTTAGCCAAAAACATTCAGTACTTC. This encodes CASSFLTLAKNIQYF. Looking up the rest from reference TRBV19 and TRBJ2-4 gives the full variable domain: DGGITQSPKYLFRKEGQNVTLSCEQNLNHDAMYWYRQDPGQGLRLIYYSQIVNDFQKGDIAEGYSVSREKKESFPLTVTSAQKNPTAFYLCASSFLTLAKNIQYFGAGTRLSVL.

This chain connects TRBV27 to TRBJ2-7, with D tentatively TRBD1 or TRBD2 (5 bases each). Trimming stripped 4 bases from V and 6 bases from J, with 7 bases between. The CDR3 consists of 11 residues. In germline, CDR1 is MNHEY, CDR2 SMNVEV (reference sequence). The CDR3 sequence is CASSWGSEQYF. Here the CDR3 DNA reads TGTGCCAGCAGTTGGGGGAGCGAGCAGTACTTC.

This clone is classed as medium-sized (0.01 to 0.1%). V and J are TRBV7-2 and TRBJ2-5; the D gene is possibly TRBD2 (7 bases). V lost 6 bases, J lost 5 bases, and 19 bases lay in between. CDR1 is SGHTA, CDR2 FQGNSA, per germline. This CDR3 spans 15 amino acids. The CDR3 sequence: CASRKGGRSTETQYF. The CDR3 DNA is TGTGCCAGCAGAAAGGGGGGGAGGAGTACGGAGACCCAGTACTTC. The full variable domain, completed using reference TRBV7-2 and TRBJ2-5, is GAGVSQSPSNKVTEKGKDVELRCDPISGHTALYWYRQSLGQGLEFLIYFQGNSAPDKSGLPSDRFSAERTGGSVSTLTIQRTQQEDSAVYLCASRKGGRSTETQYFGPGTRLLVL.

The gene calls are TRBV7-9 and TRBJ1-2; TRBD1 matches 7 bases. The CDR3 length is 14 residues. V shed 4 bases and J 8 bases; nucleotides not matched to a gene: 10. Germline loops: CDR1 SEHNR, CDR2 FQNEAQ (reference sequence). The CDR3 DNA reads TGTGCCAGCAGCTCGGGACGTACAGGGGTGGGCTACACCTTC. It specifies CASSSGRTGVGYTF.

The rearrangement uses TRBV18 and TRBJ1-1; TRBD1 matches 10 bases. Germline CDR1 KGHSH, CDR2 LQKENI. CDR3 length: 17 residues. V was clipped by 1 base and J by 5 bases; unmatched bases: 10. CDR3 loop: CASSPQRPGTGVTEAFF. The CDR3 DNA reads TGTGCCAGCTCACCACAGAGGCCCGGGACAGGGGTGACTGAAGCTTTCTTT.

The rearrangement joins TRBV7-9 to TRBJ2-3; D tentatively fits TRBD1 or TRBD2 (6 bases each). The germline V and J ends were trimmed by 3 bases and 9 bases, with 25 bases remaining between them. Germline values: CDR1 SEHNR, CDR2 FQNEAQ (reference sequence). This CDR3 contains 17 residues. The CDR3 bases are TGTGCCAGCAGCTTCACTGCGTACCCACAGGGAGGAGAGACGCAGTATTTT. Translating gives CASSFTAYPQGGETQYF.

The chain is built from TRBV2 and TRBJ2-5, with D perhaps matching TRBD1 (6 bases). The germline gives CDR1 SNHLY, CDR2 FYNNEI. The CDR3 extends over 13 amino acids. V was trimmed by 5 bases and J by 0 bases, leaving 7 bases between them. CDR3 amino acids: CASSSGDQETQYF. The CDR3 region has the DNA TGTGCCAGCAGTTCAGGGGACCAAGAGACCCAGTACTTC.

The rearrangement links TRBV4-3 to TRBJ2-3; 8 bases are a match to TRBD1. V lost 3 bases to trimming and J lost 1 base; unmatched junction nucleotides: 3. The CDR3 is made up of 15 amino acids. Germline lookup yields CDR1 LGHNA and CDR2 YSLEER. The CDR3 DNA reads as TGCGCCAGCAGCCACCAGGGGGCCGGCACAGATACGCAGTATTTT. Protein sequence: CASSHQGAGTDTQYF.

The table lists this clone with a few counts. The chain links TRBV7-9 to TRBJ1-6; 7 bases agree with TRBD1. The CDR3 has 15 residues. The germline CDR1 and CDR2 sequences are SEHNR and FQNEAQ (reference sequence). The ends lost 5 bases at V and 8 bases at J; junction bases unmatched: 9. The CDR3: CASSPLGRGHSPLHF. CDR3 bases: TGTGCCAGCAGCCCCCTTGGTAGGGGGCATTCACCCCTCCACTTT.

J is TRBJ2-2 and V is TRBV19; D remains ambiguous. This CDR3 region has 15 residues. Germline CDR1 and CDR2: LNHDA and SQIVND (reference sequence). The germline V and J ends were trimmed by 3 bases and 3 bases, with 11 bases remaining between them. CDR3 in DNA: TGTGCCAGTAGTATGCTTATGGCTTACACCGGGGAGCTGTTTTTT. Translation: CASSMLMAYTGELFF.

There are a few counts of this clone. The chain couples TRBV19 to TRBJ1-6; D is uncertain. The CDR3 has 15 residues. With 4 bases removed from V and 0 bases from J, the gap between germline ends came to 7 bases. The germline gives CDR1 LNHDA, CDR2 SQIVND (reference sequence). CDR3 sequence (DNA): TGTGCCAGTAGTACTTGGAGCTCCTATAATTCACCCCTCCACTTT. It yields the protein CASSTWSSYNSPLHF.

V is TRBV5-1 and J is TRBJ2-7, with D perhaps TRBD1 (5 bases). Trimming took 5 bases from V and 0 from J, leaving 15 bases between them. CDR1 and CDR2 from the germline V gene are SGHRS and YFSETQ. The CDR3 covers 15 residues. DNA for the CDR3: TGCGCCAGCAGGGAACAGGCGACCCGCTCCTACGAGCAGTACTTC. This encodes CASREQATRSYEQYF.

V usage is TRBV19 and J usage is TRBJ1-1; perhaps TRBD1 as D (6 bases). Germline assignment: CDR1 LNHDA and CDR2 SQIVND (reference sequence). The V end lost 7 bases, the J end lost 3 bases, and 15 bases lay between the germline ends. The CDR3 spans 14 residues. In DNA, the CDR3 is TGTGCCAGTAACGAACATGGACAGTACACTGAAGCTTTCTTT. Translation gives CASNEHGQYTEAFF.

This clone was seen only once. The J gene is TRBJ2-3, the V gene TRBV4-2, with D perhaps TRBD1 (6 bases). From germline, CDR1 is LGHNA and CDR2 YNFKEQ. The CDR3 loop spans 16 amino acids. Trimming removed 0 bases from V and 8 bases from J, with 18 bases in between. CDR3 in amino acids: CASSQEGGSTVSTQYF. The CDR3 coding sequence is TGTGCCAGCAGCCAAGAAGGGGGTTCTACGGTTAGTACGCAGTATTTT.

The rearrangement links TRBV29-1 to TRBJ1-1, with no clear D. CDR3 size: 12 residues. Germline assignment: CDR1 SQVTM and CDR2 ANQGSEA. V was shortened by 0 bases and J by 8 bases, with 10 bases between the two germline ends. CDR3 sequence reads: CSVEEDGREAFF. CDR3 sequence (DNA): TGCAGCGTTGAAGAAGACGGCCGAGAAGCTTTCTTT.

The rearrangement links TRBV2 to TRBJ2-6, with D unclear. This CDR3 region has 15 residues. V lost 6 bases and J 4 bases, leaving 13 bases between the germline ends. Looked up from germline, CDR1 is SNHLY and CDR2 is FYNNEI. CDR3 protein: CASRSLRVGANVLTF. CDR3 sequence (DNA): TGTGCCAGCAGATCCCTTAGGGTAGGGGCCAACGTCCTGACTTTC.

This chain links TRBV6-6 with TRBJ2-7, with 12 nucleotides matching TRBD1. V was pared by 6 bases and J by 2 bases, with 5 bases of the junction left unmatched. The length of the CDR3 is 15 residues. Germline CDR1 reads MNHNY; CDR2 reads SVGAGI (reference sequence). CDR3 sequence: CASREGQGAAYEQYF. The CDR3 DNA is TGTGCCAGCAGGGAGGGACAGGGGGCGGCCTACGAGCAGTACTTC.

This sequence joins TRBV23-1 and TRBJ1-2; the match to TRBD1 covers 7 bases. TRBV23-1 is designated an ORF whose function remains uncertain. With 4 bases clipped from V and 8 bases from J, the junction kept 13 bases outside the gene matches. The CDR3 covers 15 residues. CDR3 sequence: CASSPTGQGERGYTF. DNA for the CDR3: TGCGCCAGCAGTCCGACGGGGCAGGGGGAGAGAGGCTACACCTTC.

The V call is TRBV7-2, the J call TRBJ1-1, with D maybe TRBD1 (6 bases). This CDR3 has 13 amino acids. V was shortened by 4 bases and J by 5 bases, with 11 bases between the two germline ends. Germline V lookup: CDR1 SGHTA, CDR2 FQGNSA. The CDR3 sequence: CASSSQGRTEAFF. DNA for the CDR3: TGTGCCAGCAGCTCACAGGGTCGGACTGAAGCTTTCTTT. The full variable domain, in which reference TRBV7-2 and TRBJ1-1 provide the parts outside the CDR3, is GAGVSQSPSNKVTEKGKDVELRCDPISGHTALYWYRQSLGQGLEFLIYFQGNSAPDKSGLPSDRFSAERTGGSVSTLTIQRTQQEDSAVYLCASSSQGRTEAFFGQGTRLTVV.

The chain recombines TRBV6-1 with TRBJ2-5; the D is unclear. Trimming left V 2 bases short and J 4 bases short, with 2 bases between. This CDR3 has 11 amino acids. The germline CDR1 and CDR2 sequences are MNHNS and SASEGT. In DNA form, the CDR3 reads TGTGCCAGCAGTGAACGAGAGACCCAGTACTTC. It translates to CASSERETQYF.

This clone was seen a handful of times. The rearrangement links TRBV7-2 to TRBJ1-6; D gene uncertain. The CDR3 runs 14 residues. V lost 4 bases, J lost 7 bases, and 11 bases lay in between. From germline, CDR1 is SGHTA and CDR2 FQGNSA. As DNA, the CDR3 is TGTGCCAGCAGCTACACCGTTTTCAATTCACCCCTCCACTTT. It encodes CASSYTVFNSPLHF.

The V gene is TRBV5-1, the J gene TRBJ2-7, with TRBD2 as a possible D gene (6 bases). Germline values: CDR1 SGHRS, CDR2 YFSETQ. The CDR3 contains 15 residues. V was trimmed by 4 bases and J by 3 bases, leaving 17 bases between them. The CDR3 is CASSPSGLTHYEQYF. In nucleotides, the CDR3 is TGCGCCAGCAGCCCCTCGGGACTTACCCACTACGAGCAGTACTTC.

V and J are TRBV5-4 and TRBJ2-5, with 10 bases aligning to TRBD2. The germline V gene encodes CDR1 SGHNT and CDR2 YYREEE (reference sequence). The CDR3 length is 15 residues. V lost 1 base to trimming and J lost 4 bases; unmatched junction nucleotides: 4. In DNA form, the CDR3 reads TGTGCCAGCAGCTTGAGGCTAGCGGGAGTAGAGACCCAGTACTTC. Its protein product is CASSLRLAGVETQYF. Based on the CDR3 plus reference TRBV5-4 and TRBJ2-5, the full variable domain is ETGVTQSPTHLIKTRGQQVTLRCSSQSGHNTVSWYQQALGQGPQFIFQYYREEENGRGNFPPRFSGLQFPNYSSELNVNALELDDSALYLCASSLRLAGVETQYFGPGTRLLVL.

The chain couples TRBV6-1 to TRBJ1-5; no reliable D call. The germline V gene has CDR1 MNHNS and CDR2 SASEGT. V was pared by 6 bases and J by 1 base, with 10 bases between. This CDR3 contains 14 residues. The DNA of the CDR3 is TGTGCCAGCAGCCCCAACAGAAGCAATCAGCCCCAGCATTTT. This translates into CASSPNRSNQPQHF.

The V call is TRBV7-2, the J call TRBJ2-7, with 10 positions matching TRBD1. With 5 bases clipped from V and 4 bases from J, the junction kept 8 bases outside the gene matches. CDR1 is SGHTA and CDR2 is FQGNSA in the germline V gene. The CDR3 loop spans 15 amino acids. The CDR3 bases are TGTGCCAGCAGCACCCGGGACAGGGGACGTTACGAGCAGTACTTC. This translates into CASSTRDRGRYEQYF.

The V gene is TRBV28, the J gene TRBJ2-2, with TRBD2 identical over 10 bases. J lost 4 bases, V lost 6 bases, and 5 bases had no gene match. Germline CDR1 MDHEN, CDR2 SYDVKM. The CDR3 loop spans 15 amino acids. The CDR3, as DNA: TGTGCCAGCAGGATACTAGCGGGATTCACCGGGGAGCTGTTTTTT. Encoded protein: CASRILAGFTGELFF.

This clone has a handful of counts. The rearrangement links TRBV7-9 to TRBJ2-5; maybe TRBD2 (6 bases). V dropped 5 bases and J dropped 13 bases, with 20 bases sitting between them. Looked up from germline, CDR1 is SEHNR and CDR2 is FQNEAQ (reference sequence). The CDR3 is 13 residues long. The CDR3 DNA reads TGTGCCAGCAGCCTTACGACTAGTACGAAGGCGTACTTC. Its translation: CASSLTTSTKAYF.

The V gene is TRBV19, the J gene TRBJ1-2, with 8 bases identical to TRBD1. J gave up 8 bases and V 5 bases, and 4 bases lay outside the gene matches. From germline, CDR1 is LNHDA and CDR2 SQIVND (reference sequence). This CDR3 is 12 amino acids long. DNA for the CDR3: TGTGCCAGTAGTGGACAGGGTCAGGGCTACACCTTC. The encoded protein is CASSGQGQGYTF.

V gene TRBV5-1 combines with J gene TRBJ1-2; D might be TRBD1 (6 bases). The germline V gene encodes CDR1 SGHRS and CDR2 YFSETQ. The CDR3 length is 13 residues. The V gene lost 4 bases and the J gene lost 7 bases, with 14 bases spanning the gap. The CDR3 here is CASSPTTGSGYTF. The CDR3 bases are TGCGCCAGCAGCCCGACCACAGGGAGTGGCTACACCTTC.